The entry below describes one T cell receptor beta chain. Its specificity is not known. PCR amplification relied on 60 Vbeta primers (plus 13 Jbeta primers). Assay used: immunoSEQ multiplex PCR; TCRdb lists only in-frame clones, some missing. The sample shows 55,000 to 70,000 clones, approximately 70% of them seen only once. The data were taken from a study of cytomegalovirus exposure and HLA in healthy donors. Findings and caveats of the study: For most TCR beta V segments, an earlier analysis put the productive rate at about 87% or about 30% of the time. A link between a missense DCLRE1C variant and TCR beta V- and J-gene trimming emerged from a later analysis.

With V trimmed by 4 bases and J by 9 bases, 9 bases remained unmatched. Germline V gives CDR1 SNHLY, CDR2 FYNNEI. The CDR3 totals 14 residues. The source of this sequence is an older woman in good health and CMV-seropositive. The chain is built from TRBV2 and TRBJ2-1, with 7 bases aligning to TRBD1. Specimen: PBMCs. CDR3 DNA: TGTGCCAGCAGTGCCCGTGAGGGGGCAGCTGAGCAGTTCTTC. This codes for CASSAREGAAEQFF.